The source of this T cell receptor beta chain is a study of control samples from healthy donors and cancer patients. CDR1 and CDR2 from the germline V gene are SGHRS and YFSETQ. CDR3 length: 12 amino acids. V was shortened by 5 bases and J by 3 bases, with 9 bases between the two germline ends. TCRdb's table, derived via immunoSEQ multiplex PCR, lists solely in-frame clones and lacks some. The sample carries 100,000 to 150,000 clones, approximately 89% recorded once. To note about this clone: Other DNA sequences of this sample code for an identical CDR3.

The chain carries TRBV5-1 and TRBJ2-7, with D unresolved. Sequences were obtained from blood. This sequence originates from a man younger than 35 in good health. CDR3 residues: CASSLVGYEQYF. CDR3 DNA sequence: TGCGCCAGCAGTCTGGTGGGCTACGAGCAGTACTTC.